The 9 T cell receptor beta chains listed next were all sequenced from one sample in a study of technical replicates of blood from a few donors. The method was immunoSEQ multiplex PCR; TCRdb's version includes in-frame clones alone and lacks a portion of them. The data show 91,000 or so clones, with nearly 97% seen just once and 0.2% to 0.25% held by the top ten. The sequencing input was T cells isolated from PBMCs. Receptors were obtained from a human donor in good health.

The chain joins TRBV7-3 to TRBJ2-3, with TRBD2 matching 10 bases. This CDR3 contains 16 residues. V dropped 3 bases and J dropped 2; count of bases not matched to a gene: 5. The V gene's germline CDR1 is SGHTA and CDR2 FQGTGA. The CDR3 reads CASSFSGGPSTDTQYF. DNA for the CDR3: TGTGCCAGCAGCTTTAGCGGGGGGCCCTCCACAGATACGCAGTATTTT. Combining the CDR3 with reference TRBV7-3 and TRBJ2-3 gives the whole variable domain GAGVSQTPSNKVTEKGKYVELRCDPISGHTALYWYRQSLGQGPEFLIYFQGTGAADDSGLPNDRFFAVRPEGSVSTLKIQRTERGDSAVYLCASSFSGGPSTDTQYFGPGTRLTVL.

The J gene is TRBJ1-2, the V gene TRBV7-9; D is ambiguous. Germline V gene lookup returns CDR1 SEHNR and CDR2 FQNEAQ (reference sequence). This CDR3 comprises 12 residues. V was pared by 1 base and J by 8 bases, with 8 bases between. CDR3 in amino acids: CASSLEPRGYTF. CDR3 DNA sequence: TGTGCCAGCAGCTTAGAACCACGGGGCTACACCTTC.

The genes are TRBV5-4 and TRBJ2-1; 10 nucleotides match TRBD2. Germline loops: CDR1 SGHNT, CDR2 YYREEE (reference sequence). Unmatched junction bases numbered 6, after V lost 2 bases and J lost 7 bases. The CDR3 length is 15 residues. Here the CDR3 reads CASSFTSGVFNEQFF. The CDR3 DNA is TGTGCCAGCAGCTTTACTAGCGGGGTTTTTAATGAGCAGTTCTTC.

The rearrangement uses TRBV5-1 and TRBJ2-7, with TRBD2 identical over 7 bases. Germline trimming cut 4 bases from V and 1 base from J; bases unmatched to any gene: 17. The CDR3 spans 18 residues. From germline, CDR1 is SGHRS and CDR2 YFSETQ. In DNA form, the CDR3 reads TGCGCCAGCAGCATTGGTCATGGCGGGGGAGGCCCTTCCTACGAGCAGTACTTC. Protein product: CASSIGHGGGGPSYEQYF.

This chain links TRBV2 with TRBJ2-7; 9 bases fit TRBD1. Per the germline V gene, CDR1 is SNHLY and CDR2 is FYNNEI. Trimming removed 5 bases from V and 2 bases from J; junction bases left unmatched: 1. The CDR3 spans 13 residues. The CDR3: CASSWTGAYEQYF. DNA of the CDR3: TGTGCCAGCAGTTGGACAGGGGCCTACGAGCAGTACTTC.

The chain employs TRBV4-1 and TRBJ2-7; 8 bases are a match to TRBD2. With 0 bases clipped from V and 2 bases from J, the junction kept 0 bases outside the gene matches. Germline CDR1 reads MGHRA; CDR2 reads YSYEKL. The CDR3 consists of 14 residues. CDR3 region: CASSQETSAYEQYF. The CDR3 region has the DNA TGCGCCAGCAGCCAAGAGACTAGCGCCTACGAGCAGTACTTC.

This rearrangement joins TRBV7-3 to TRBJ2-5; the match to TRBD2 covers 7 bases. The CDR3 is 14 amino acids. J gave up 4 bases and V 5 bases, and 7 bases lay outside the gene matches. Germline-derived CDR1 and CDR2 are SGHTA and FQGTGA. CDR3 in DNA: TGTGCCAGCAGCCCGACTAGCAAAGGAGAGACCCAGTACTTC. Translating it yields CASSPTSKGETQYF.

With respect to this clone: This sample includes further DNA sequences coding for the same CDR3. The chain links TRBV9 to TRBJ2-1, with 7 bases identical to TRBD2. V shed 2 bases, J shed 2 bases, and the junction held 4 bases outside the gene matches. This CDR3 spans 15 amino acids. CDR1 SGDLS and CDR2 YYNGEE come from the germline V gene. The CDR3 sequence: CASSVGGSAYNEQFF. The CDR3 DNA follows: TGTGCCAGCAGCGTTGGCGGGAGCGCCTACAATGAGCAGTTCTTC.

The V and J genes are TRBV19 and TRBJ1-1; TRBD1 agrees at 7 bases. Looked up from germline, CDR1 is LNHDA and CDR2 is SQIVND (reference sequence). The junction had 12 bases not matched to a gene; V was cut back by 6 bases and J by 5 bases. The CDR3 contains 15 residues. In nucleotides, the CDR3 is TGTGCCAGTAGCTTCAACCCAGGGGGGAGGACTGAAGCTTTCTTT. This gives the protein CASSFNPGGRTEAFF.